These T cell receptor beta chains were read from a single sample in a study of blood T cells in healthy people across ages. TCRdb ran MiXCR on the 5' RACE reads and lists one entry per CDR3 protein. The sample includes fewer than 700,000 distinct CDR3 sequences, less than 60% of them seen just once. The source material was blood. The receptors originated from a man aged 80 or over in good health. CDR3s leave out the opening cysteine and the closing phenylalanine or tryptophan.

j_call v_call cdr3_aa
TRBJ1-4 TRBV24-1 ATSDPGQPEKLF
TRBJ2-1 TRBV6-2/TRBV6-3 ASSSPWTSGNDEQF
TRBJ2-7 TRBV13 ASSFGRTGEQY
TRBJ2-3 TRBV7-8 ASRPTGAQNTQY
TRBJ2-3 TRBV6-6 ASSSRDSDTQY
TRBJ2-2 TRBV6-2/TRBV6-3 ASNPAGVGAGELF
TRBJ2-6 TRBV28 ASTTGPGVLT
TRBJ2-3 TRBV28 ASSRAGGRADTQY
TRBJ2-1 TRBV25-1 ASSRTGLAGGGNEQF
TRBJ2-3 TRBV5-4 ASSPSGGASTDTQY
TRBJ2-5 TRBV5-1 ASSTDRAETQY
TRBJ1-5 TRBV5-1 ASSLAGEGQPQH
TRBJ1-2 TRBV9 ASSVVQGRAGYT
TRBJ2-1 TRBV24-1 ATSEGTNAYNEQF
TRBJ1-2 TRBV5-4 ASTPAGQGRSGYT
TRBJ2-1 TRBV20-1 SARSGLAGYGEQF
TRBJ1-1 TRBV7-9 ASSLDWDIAEAF
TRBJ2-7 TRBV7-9 ASSPRDTVAYEQY
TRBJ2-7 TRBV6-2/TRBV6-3 ASSYQREQY
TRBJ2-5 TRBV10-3 AISPGGARQETQY
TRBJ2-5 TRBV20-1 SALAGGPYQETQY
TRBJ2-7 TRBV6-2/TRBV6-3 ASRQPGTGTYEQY
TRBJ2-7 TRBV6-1 ASSRGTSGAHIAYEQY
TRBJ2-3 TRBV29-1 SVTSPAATQY
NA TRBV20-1 SARVPKGVQETQY
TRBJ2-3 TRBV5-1 ASSQLGGRTDTQY